The sequence of this T cell receptor beta chain was determined in a study of cytomegalovirus exposure and HLA in healthy donors. Study-wide background: HLA-typed donors were the source of 80 million to 90 million unique TCRs, which an early data release held. Study-wide results and limits: The later analysis indicated that the majority of CMV-associated TCR beta chains appeared HLA-restricted. The authors considered a cluster of highly shared sequence variants likely to be a sequencing artifact.

PCR was performed using 60 Vbeta and 13 Jbeta primers. Study processing details: Later, 75 million to 100 million unique TCR beta chains were counted in an analysis, and 8.5 million to 13 million of them were shared. Clones were read by immunoSEQ multiplex PCR, and TCRdb kept only the in-frame ones, dropping some. Clone size and V and J calls were adopted from that table, with D and trimming inferred from the DNA. Among more than 85,000 clones listed, 78% were seen once. Remarks on this clone: Its cognate antigen is unknown.

The sequenced material came from PBMCs. This receptor was taken from a woman in her twenties or thirties in good health and CMV-seronegative.

CDR3 region: CAWSVPRRVGANVLTF. Here the CDR3 DNA reads TGTGCCTGGAGTGTACCCCGCAGGGTTGGGGCCAACGTCCTGACTTTC. The gene calls are TRBV30 and TRBJ2-6, with D possibly being TRBD1 (5 bases). The germline V and J ends were trimmed by 0 bases and 3 bases, with 12 bases remaining between them. Germline V lookup: CDR1 GTSNPN, CDR2 SVGIG (reference sequence). The CDR3 runs to 16 residues.